This TCR beta chain was captured in a study of blood T cell repertoires in COVID-19. The overall study: Acute and convalescent COVID-19 samples came from the United States, Italy and Spain. From T cells, B-cell-depleted T cells, or PBMCs came the material, which was cDNA or gDNA.

There are 17 residues in the CDR3. CDR1 is KGHDR, CDR2 SFDVKD, per germline. V was pared by 3 bases and J by 3 bases, with 9 bases of the junction left unmatched. Only one count was recorded for this clone. Authors' data handling: Using reference gene primer amplification, nucleated cell counts were estimated. Some clones are missing from TCRdb's copy, which holds only in-frame ones; the method was immunoSEQ multiplex PCR. The V and J calls and clone size were taken over from that table, and D and trimming were inferred from the DNA. Of 50,000 or so clones listed, 75% to 95% are singletons. The receptor's source is a human donor with active COVID-19. The donor label of this sample is uncertain. V is TRBV24-1 and J is TRBJ1-1, with 10 bases fitting TRBD1. Sequencing was done on a sample of peripheral blood. This chain's CDR3 is CATSDVGQGRRYTEAFF. DNA for the CDR3: TGTGCCACCAGTGATGTGGGACAGGGGCGAAGGTACACTGAAGCTTTCTTT.